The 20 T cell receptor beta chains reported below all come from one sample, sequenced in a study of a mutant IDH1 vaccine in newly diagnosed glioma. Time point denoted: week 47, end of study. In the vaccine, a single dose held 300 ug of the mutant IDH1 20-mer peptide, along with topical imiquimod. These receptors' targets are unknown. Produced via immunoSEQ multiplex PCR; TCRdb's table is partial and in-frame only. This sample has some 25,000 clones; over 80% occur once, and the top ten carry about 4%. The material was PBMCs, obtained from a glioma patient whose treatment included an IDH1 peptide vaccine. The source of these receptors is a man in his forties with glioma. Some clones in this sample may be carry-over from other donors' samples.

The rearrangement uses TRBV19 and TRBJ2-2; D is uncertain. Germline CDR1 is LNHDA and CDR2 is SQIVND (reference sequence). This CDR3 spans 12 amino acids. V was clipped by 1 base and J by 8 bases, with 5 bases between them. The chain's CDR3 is CASSIAEGELFF. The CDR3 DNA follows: TGTGCCAGTAGTATAGCGGAGGGGGAGCTGTTTTTT.

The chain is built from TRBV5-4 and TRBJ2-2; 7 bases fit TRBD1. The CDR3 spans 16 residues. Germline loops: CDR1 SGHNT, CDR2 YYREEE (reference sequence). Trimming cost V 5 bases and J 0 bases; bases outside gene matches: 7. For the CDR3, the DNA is TGTGCCAGCAGTTCGAACAGGGGATCGAACACCGGGGAGCTGTTTTTT. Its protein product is CASSSNRGSNTGELFF.

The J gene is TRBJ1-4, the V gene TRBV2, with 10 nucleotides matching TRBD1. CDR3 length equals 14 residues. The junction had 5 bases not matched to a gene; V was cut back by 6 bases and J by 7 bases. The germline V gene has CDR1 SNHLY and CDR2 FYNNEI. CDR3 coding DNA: TGTGCCAGCAGCTTGGACAGGGGGGTTGAAAAACTGTTTTTT. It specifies CASSLDRGVEKLFF.

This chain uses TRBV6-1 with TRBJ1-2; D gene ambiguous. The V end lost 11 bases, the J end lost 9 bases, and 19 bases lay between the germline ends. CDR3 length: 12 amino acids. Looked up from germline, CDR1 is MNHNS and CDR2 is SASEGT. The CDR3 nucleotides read TGTGCCGCCTCACAGCAGACCTCTCGCTACACCTTC. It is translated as CAASQQTSRYTF.

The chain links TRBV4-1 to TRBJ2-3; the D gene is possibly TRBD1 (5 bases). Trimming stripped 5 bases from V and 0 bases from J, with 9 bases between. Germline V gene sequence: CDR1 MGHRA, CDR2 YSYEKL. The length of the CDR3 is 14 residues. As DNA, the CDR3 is TGCGCCAGCAGCGGTGGGGCTAGCACAGATACGCAGTATTTT. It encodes CASSGGASTDTQYF.

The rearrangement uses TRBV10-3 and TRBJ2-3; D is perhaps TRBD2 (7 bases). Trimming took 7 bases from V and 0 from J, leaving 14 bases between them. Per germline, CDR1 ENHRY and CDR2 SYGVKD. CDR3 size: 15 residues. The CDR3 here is CAITPRGLSTDTQYF. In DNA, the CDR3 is TGTGCCATCACACCCAGGGGACTAAGCACAGATACGCAGTATTTT.

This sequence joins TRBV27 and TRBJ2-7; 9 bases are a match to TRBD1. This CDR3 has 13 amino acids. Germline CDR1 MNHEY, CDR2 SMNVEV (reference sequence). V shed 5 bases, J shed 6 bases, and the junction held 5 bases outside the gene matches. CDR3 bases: TGTGCCAGCAGTCTCGGACAGGGGATCGAGCAGTACTTC. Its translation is CASSLGQGIEQYF.

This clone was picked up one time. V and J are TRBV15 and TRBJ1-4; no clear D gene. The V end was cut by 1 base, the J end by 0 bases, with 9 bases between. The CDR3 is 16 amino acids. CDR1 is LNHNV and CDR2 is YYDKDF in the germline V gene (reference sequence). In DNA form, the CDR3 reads TGTGCCACCAGCAGAGTAGCCGGGGCAACTAATGAAAAACTGTTTTTT. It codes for CATSRVAGATNEKLFF.

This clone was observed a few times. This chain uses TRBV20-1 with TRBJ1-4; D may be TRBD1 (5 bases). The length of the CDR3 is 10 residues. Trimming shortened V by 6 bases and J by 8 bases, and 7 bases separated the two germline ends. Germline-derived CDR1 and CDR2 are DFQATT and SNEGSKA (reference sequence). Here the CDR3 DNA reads TGCAGTGCCGGGGGAGAAAAACTGTTTTTT. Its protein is CSAGGEKLFF.

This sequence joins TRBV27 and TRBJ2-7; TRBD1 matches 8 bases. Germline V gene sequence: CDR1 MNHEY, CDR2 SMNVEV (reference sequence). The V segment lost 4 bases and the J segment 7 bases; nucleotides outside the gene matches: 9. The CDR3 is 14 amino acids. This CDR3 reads CASSSRGQEGEQYF. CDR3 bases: TGTGCCAGCAGTTCCAGGGGGCAGGAAGGGGAGCAGTACTTC.

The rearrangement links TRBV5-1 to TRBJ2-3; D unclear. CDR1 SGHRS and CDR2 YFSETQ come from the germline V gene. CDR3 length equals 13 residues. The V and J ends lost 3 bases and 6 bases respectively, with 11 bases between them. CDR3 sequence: CASSSEPMDTQYF. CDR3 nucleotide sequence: TGCGCCAGCAGCTCAGAGCCGATGGATACGCAGTATTTT. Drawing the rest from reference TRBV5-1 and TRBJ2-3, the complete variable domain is KAGVTQTPRYLIKTRGQQVTLSCSPISGHRSVSWYQQTPGQGLQFLFEYFSETQRNKGNFPGRFSGRQFSNSRSEMNVSTLELGDSALYLCASSSEPMDTQYFGPGTRLTVL.

The DNA of the CDR3 is TGTGCCAGCAGCCTCACAGATACGCAGTATTTT. Its protein is CASSLTDTQYF. This sequence joins TRBV5-6 and TRBJ2-3; D unresolved. V was pared by 4 bases and J by 2 bases, with 2 bases between. This CDR3 region has 11 residues. Germline assignment: CDR1 SGHDT and CDR2 YYEEEE.

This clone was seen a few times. The CDR3 region is CAISEFRSDTEAFF. The DNA for the CDR3 is TGTGCCATCAGTGAGTTCAGGTCGGACACTGAAGCTTTCTTT. The chain is built from TRBV10-3 and TRBJ1-1, with unresolved D. This CDR3 is built from 14 residues. Trimming removed 1 base at V and 3 bases at J, with 9 bases between. CDR1 is ENHRY, CDR2 SYGVKD, per germline.

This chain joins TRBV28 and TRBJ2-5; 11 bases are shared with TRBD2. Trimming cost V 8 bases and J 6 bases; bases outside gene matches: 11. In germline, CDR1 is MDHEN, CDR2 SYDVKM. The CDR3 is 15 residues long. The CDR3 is CASLAWASGGKTQYF. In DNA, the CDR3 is TGTGCCAGCCTTGCCTGGGCTAGCGGGGGGAAGACCCAGTACTTC.

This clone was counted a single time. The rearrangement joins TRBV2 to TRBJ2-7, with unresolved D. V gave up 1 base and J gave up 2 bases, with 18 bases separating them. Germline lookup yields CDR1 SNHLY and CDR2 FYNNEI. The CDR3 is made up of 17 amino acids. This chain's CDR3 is CASSEVPGPGSPYEQYF. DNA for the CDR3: TGTGCCAGCAGTGAAGTCCCAGGCCCTGGGTCCCCCTACGAGCAGTACTTC.

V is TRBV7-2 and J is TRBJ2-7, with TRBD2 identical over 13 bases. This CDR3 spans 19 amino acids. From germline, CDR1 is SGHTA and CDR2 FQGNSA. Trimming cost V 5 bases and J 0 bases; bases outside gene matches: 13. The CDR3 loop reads CASSDGTSGMVWSSYEQYF. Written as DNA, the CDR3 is TGTGCCAGCAGCGACGGGACTAGCGGGATGGTTTGGAGCTCCTACGAGCAGTACTTC.

CDR3 sequence (DNA): TGTGCCTGGAGTGTAATCGGGGGACAGGGGAATTCACCCCTCCACTTT. Translation: CAWSVIGGQGNSPLHF. The gene calls are TRBV30 and TRBJ1-6; 10 nucleotides align to TRBD1. V lost 0 bases and J lost 7; bases outside the gene matches: 6. Germline loops: CDR1 GTSNPN, CDR2 SVGIG (reference sequence). This CDR3 spans 16 amino acids. The full variable domain, its missing parts supplied by reference TRBV30 and TRBJ1-6, is SQTIHQWPATLVQPVGSPLSLECTVEGTSNPNLYWYRQAAGRGLQLLFYSVGIGQISSEVPQNLSASRPQDRQFILSSKKLLLSDSGFYLCAWSVIGGQGNSPLHFGNGTRLTVT.

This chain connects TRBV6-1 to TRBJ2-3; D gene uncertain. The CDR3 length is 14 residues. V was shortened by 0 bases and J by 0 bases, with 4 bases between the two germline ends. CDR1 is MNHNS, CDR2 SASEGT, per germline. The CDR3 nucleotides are TGTGCCAGCAGTGAAGCTTGGAGCACAGATACGCAGTATTTT. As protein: CASSEAWSTDTQYF.

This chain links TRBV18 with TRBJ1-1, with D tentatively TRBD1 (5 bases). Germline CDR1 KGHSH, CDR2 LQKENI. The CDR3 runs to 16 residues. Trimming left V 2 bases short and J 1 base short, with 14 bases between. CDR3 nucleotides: TGTGCCAGCTCACCAAAGGGGTTAGTGGGGAACACTGAAGCTTTCTTT. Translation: CASSPKGLVGNTEAFF.

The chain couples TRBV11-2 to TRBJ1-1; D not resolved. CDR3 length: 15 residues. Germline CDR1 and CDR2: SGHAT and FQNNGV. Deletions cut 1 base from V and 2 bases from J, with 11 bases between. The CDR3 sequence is CASSLVQAGNTEAFF. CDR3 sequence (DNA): TGTGCCAGCAGCTTAGTTCAGGCAGGTAACACTGAAGCTTTCTTT.